This TCR beta chain is from a study of blood T cell repertoires in COVID-19. The overall study: Sites across the United States, Italy and Spain contributed samples from acute and convalescent COVID-19. The cDNA or gDNA used as material had been derived from T cells, B-cell-depleted T cells, or PBMCs.

Per the germline V gene, CDR1 is SQVTM and CDR2 is ANQGSEA. The V gene lost 0 bases and the J gene lost 2 bases, with 10 bases spanning the gap. The CDR3 sequence is 14 residues long. Per the authors' pipeline: Nucleated cell number was recorded as an estimate derived from reference gene primer amplification. Generated by immunoSEQ multiplex PCR, the TCRdb table keeps only in-frame clones and is missing some. D and trimming come from the DNA, and the V and J calls and clone size come from that table. The table has 70,000 to 100,000 clones, around nine tenths seen once. Specimen: peripheral blood. The rearrangement joins TRBV29-1 to TRBJ1-2; weak D call: TRBD1 (5 bases). This receptor was identified in a man in his fifties or sixties with acute or convalescent COVID-19. The DNA of the CDR3 is TGCAGCGTTGAAGAGAAGGGGCCCAACTATGGCTACACCTTC. Amino acid sequence: CSVEEKGPNYGYTF.